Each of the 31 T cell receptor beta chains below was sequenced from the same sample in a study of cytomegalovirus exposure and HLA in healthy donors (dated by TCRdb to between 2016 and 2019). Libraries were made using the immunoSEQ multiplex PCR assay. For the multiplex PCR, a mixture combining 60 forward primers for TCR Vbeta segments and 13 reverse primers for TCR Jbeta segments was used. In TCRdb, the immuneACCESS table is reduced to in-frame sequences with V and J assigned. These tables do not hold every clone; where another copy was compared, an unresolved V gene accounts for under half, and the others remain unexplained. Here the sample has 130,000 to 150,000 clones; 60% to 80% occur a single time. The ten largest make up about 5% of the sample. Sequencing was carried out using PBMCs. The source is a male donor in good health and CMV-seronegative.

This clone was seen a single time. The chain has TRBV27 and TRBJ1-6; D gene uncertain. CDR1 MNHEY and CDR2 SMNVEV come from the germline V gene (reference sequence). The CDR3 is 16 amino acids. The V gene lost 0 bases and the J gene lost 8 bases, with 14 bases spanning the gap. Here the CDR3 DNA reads TGTGCCAGCAGTTTATCGGCAGGAATAACTCATTCACCCCTCCACTTT. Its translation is CASSLSAGITHSPLHF.

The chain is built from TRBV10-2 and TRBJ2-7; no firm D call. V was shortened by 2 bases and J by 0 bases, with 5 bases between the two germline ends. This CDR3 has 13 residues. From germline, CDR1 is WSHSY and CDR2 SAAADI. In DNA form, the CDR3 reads TGCGCCAGCAGTGAGGCCAGCTCCTACGAGCAGTACTTC. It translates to CASSEASSYEQYF.

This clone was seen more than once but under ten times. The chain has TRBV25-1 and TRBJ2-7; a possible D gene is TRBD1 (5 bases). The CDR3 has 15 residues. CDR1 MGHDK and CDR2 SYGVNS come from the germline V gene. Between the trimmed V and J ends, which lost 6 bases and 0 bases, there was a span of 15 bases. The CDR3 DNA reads TGTGCCAGCAGGGACGACAGACCCTCCTCCTACGAGCAGTACTTC. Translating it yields CASRDDRPSSYEQYF.

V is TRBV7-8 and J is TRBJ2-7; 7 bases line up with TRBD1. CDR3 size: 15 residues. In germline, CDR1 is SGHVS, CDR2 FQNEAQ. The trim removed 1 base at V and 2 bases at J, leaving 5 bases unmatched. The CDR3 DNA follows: TGTGCCAGCAGCTTAGTTGACAGGGTCACCTACGAGCAGTACTTC. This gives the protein CASSLVDRVTYEQYF.

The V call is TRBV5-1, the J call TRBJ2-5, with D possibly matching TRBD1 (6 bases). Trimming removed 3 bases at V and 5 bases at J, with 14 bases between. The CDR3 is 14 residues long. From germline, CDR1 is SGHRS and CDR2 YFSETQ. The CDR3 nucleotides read TGCGCCAGCAGCTCGAATACAGGGTCGGAGACCCAGTACTTC. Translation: CASSSNTGSETQYF.

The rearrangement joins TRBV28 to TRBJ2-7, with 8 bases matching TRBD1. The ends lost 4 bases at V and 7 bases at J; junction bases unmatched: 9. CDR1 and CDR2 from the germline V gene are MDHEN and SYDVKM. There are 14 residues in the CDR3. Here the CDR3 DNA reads TGTGCCAGCAGTTCCGCTCAGGGGGCGGAGGAGCAGTACTTC. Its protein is CASSSAQGAEEQYF. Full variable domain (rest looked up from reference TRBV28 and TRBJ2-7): DVKVTQSSRYLVKRTGEKVFLECVQDMDHENMFWYRQDPGLGLRLIYFSYDVKMKEKGDIPEGYSVSREKKERFSLILESASTNQTSMYLCASSSAQGAEEQYFGPGTRLTVT.

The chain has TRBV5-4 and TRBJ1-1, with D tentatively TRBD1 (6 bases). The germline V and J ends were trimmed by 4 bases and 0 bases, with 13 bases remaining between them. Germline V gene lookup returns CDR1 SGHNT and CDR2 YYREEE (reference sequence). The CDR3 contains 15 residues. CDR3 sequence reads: CASSLGGEMNTEAFF. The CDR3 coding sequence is TGTGCCAGCAGCCTAGGGGGGGAAATGAACACTGAAGCTTTCTTT.

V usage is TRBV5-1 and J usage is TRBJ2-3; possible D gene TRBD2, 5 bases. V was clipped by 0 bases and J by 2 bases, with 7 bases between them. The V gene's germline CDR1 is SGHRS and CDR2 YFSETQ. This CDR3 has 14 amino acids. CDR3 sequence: CASSLGRTTDTQYF. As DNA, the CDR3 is TGCGCCAGCAGCTTGGGGAGGACCACAGATACGCAGTATTTT.

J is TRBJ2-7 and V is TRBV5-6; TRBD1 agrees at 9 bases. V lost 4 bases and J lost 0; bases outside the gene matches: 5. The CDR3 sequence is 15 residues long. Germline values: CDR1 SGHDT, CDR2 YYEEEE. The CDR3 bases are TGTGCCAGCAGCATAGGACAGGGGCCCTCCTACGAGCAGTACTTC. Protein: CASSIGQGPSYEQYF. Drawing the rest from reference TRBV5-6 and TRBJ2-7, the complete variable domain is DAGVTQSPTHLIKTRGQQVTLRCSPKSGHDTVSWYQQALGQGPQFIFQYYEEEERQRGNFPDRFSGHQFPNYSSELNVNALLLGDSALYLCASSIGQGPSYEQYFGPGTRLTVT.

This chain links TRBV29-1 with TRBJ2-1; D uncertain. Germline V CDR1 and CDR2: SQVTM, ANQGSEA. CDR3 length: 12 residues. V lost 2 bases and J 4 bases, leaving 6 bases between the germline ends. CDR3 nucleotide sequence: TGCAGCGTTGAATCGGAGTACAATGAGCAGTTCTTC. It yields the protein CSVESEYNEQFF.

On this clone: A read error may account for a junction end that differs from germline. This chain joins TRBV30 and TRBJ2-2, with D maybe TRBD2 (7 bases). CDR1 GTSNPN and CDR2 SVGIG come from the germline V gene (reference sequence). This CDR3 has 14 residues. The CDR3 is CAWSAGGPIGELFF. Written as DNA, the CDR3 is TGTGCCTGGAGTGCGGGGGGCCCCATCGGGGAGCTATTTTTT. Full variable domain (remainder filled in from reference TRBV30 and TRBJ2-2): SQTIHQWPATLVQPVGSPLSLECTVEGTSNPNLYWYRQAAGRGLQLLFYSVGIGQISSEVPQNLSASRPQDRQFILSSKKLLLSDSGFYLCAWSAGGPIGELFFGEGSRLTVL.

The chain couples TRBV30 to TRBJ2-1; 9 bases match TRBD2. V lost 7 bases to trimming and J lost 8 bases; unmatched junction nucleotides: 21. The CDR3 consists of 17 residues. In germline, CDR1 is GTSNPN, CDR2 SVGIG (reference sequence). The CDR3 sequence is CAFIHGGGGANSDEQFF. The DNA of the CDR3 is TGTGCCTTTATACATGGGGGCGGGGGGGCAAATTCGGATGAGCAGTTCTTC.

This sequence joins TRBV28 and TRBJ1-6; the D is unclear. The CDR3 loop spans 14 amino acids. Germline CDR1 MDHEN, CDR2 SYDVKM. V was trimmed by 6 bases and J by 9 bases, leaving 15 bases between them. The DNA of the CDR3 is TGTGCCAGCAGCCATCAGAGGGCTAGTTCACCCCTCCACTTT. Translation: CASSHQRASSPLHF.

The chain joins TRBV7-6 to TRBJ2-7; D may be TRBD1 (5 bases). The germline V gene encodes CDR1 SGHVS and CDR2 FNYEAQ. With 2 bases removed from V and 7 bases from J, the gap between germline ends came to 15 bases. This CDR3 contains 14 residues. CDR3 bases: TGTGCCAGCAGCTTATACCAGGGTTCCAATGAGCAGTACTTC. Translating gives CASSLYQGSNEQYF.

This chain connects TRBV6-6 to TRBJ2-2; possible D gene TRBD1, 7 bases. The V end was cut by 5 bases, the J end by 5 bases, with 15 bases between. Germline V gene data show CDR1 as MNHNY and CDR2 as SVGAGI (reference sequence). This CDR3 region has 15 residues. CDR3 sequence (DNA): TGTGCCAGCAGTAATGCAGGGGGGTTTACCGGGGAGCTGTTTTTT. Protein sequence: CASSNAGGFTGELFF.

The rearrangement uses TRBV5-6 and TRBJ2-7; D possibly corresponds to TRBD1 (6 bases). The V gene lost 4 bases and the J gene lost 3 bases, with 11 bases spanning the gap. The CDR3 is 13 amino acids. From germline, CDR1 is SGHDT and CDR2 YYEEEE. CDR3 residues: CASSLGQNYEQYF. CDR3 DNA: TGTGCCAGCAGCCTAGGACAGAACTACGAGCAGTACTTC.

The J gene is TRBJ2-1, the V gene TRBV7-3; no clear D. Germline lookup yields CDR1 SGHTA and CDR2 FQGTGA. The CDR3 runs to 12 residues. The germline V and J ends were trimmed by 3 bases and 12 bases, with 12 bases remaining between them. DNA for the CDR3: TGTGCCAGCAGCTTTTCACCGGGTTCGCAGTTCTTC. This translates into CASSFSPGSQFF.

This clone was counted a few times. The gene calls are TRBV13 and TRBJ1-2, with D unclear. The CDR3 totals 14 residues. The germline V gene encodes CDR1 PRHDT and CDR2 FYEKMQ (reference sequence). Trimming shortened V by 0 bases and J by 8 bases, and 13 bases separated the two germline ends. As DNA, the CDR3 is TGTGCCAGCAGCTTAGGCCTTCAGGCTCGGGGCTACACCTTC. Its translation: CASSLGLQARGYTF.

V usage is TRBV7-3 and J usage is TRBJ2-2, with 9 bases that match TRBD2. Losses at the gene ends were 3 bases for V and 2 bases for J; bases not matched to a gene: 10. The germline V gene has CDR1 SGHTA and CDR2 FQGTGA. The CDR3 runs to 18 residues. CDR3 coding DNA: TGTGCCAGCAGCTTTCTTACCTCGCGGGGGGGCAACACCGGGGAGCTGTTTTTT. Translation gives CASSFLTSRGGNTGELFF.

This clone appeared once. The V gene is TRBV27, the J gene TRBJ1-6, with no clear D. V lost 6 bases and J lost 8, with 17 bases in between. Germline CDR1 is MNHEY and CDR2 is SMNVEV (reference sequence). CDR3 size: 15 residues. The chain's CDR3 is CASRGWTDFYSPLHF. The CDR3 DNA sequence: TGTGCCAGCAGAGGATGGACGGACTTTTATTCACCCCTCCACTTT.

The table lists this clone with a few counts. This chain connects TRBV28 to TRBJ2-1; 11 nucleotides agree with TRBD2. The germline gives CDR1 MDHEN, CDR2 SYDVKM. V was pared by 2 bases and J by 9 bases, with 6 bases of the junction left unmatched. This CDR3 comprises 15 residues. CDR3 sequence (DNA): TGTGCCAGCAGTTTAGCGGCTAGCGGGGGGAGTGAGCAGTTCTTC. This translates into CASSLAASGGSEQFF.

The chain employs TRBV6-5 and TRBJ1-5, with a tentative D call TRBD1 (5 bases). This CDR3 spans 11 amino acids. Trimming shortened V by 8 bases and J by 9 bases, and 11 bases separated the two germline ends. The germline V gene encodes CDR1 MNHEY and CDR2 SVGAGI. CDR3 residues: CASQGLGPQHF. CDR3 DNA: TGTGCCAGCCAGGGCCTAGGGCCCCAGCATTTT.

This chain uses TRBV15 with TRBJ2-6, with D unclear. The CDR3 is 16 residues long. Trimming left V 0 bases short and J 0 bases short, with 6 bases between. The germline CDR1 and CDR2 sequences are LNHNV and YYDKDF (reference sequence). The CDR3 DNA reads TGTGCCACCAGCAGAGATACAGTCTCTGGGGCCAACGTCCTGACTTTC. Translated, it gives CATSRDTVSGANVLTF.

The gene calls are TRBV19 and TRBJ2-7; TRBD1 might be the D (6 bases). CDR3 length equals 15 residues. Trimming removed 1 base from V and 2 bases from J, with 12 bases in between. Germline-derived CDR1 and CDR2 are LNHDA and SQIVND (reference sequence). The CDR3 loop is CASSIGGTIAYEQYF. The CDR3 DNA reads TGTGCCAGTAGTATAGGAGGGACAATAGCCTACGAGCAGTACTTC.

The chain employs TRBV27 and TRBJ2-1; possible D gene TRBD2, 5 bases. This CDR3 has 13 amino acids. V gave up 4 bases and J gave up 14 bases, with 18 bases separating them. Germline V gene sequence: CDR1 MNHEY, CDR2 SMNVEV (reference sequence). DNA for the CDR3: TGTGCCAGCAGTTCCACCCCTTTCTCGGAGGAGTTCTTC. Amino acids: CASSSTPFSEEFF.

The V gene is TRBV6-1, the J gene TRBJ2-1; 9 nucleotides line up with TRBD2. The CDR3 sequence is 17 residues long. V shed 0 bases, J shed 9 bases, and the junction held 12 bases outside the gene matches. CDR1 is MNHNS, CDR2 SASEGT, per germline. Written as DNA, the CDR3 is TGTGCCAGCAGTGAAGCGCCGGGAGTGAGCGGGGGGCCTGAGCAGTTCTTC. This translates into CASSEAPGVSGGPEQFF.

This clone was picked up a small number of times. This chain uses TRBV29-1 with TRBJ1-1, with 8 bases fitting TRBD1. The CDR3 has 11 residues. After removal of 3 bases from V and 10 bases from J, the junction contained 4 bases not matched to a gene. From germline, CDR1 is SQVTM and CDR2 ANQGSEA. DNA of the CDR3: TGCAGCGTTGACAGGGGGCGCGGAGCTTTCTTT. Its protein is CSVDRGRGAFF.

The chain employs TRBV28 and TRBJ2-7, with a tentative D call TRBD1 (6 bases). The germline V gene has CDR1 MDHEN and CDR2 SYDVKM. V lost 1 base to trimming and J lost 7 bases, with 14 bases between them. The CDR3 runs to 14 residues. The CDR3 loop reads CASSLLQGRTEQYF. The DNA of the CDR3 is TGTGCCAGCAGTTTATTGCAGGGGCGTACTGAGCAGTACTTC.

CDR3 amino acids: CASSFGGQGGTQPQHF. Written as DNA, the CDR3 is TGTGCCAGCAGCTTTGGGGGACAGGGTGGGACGCAGCCCCAGCATTTT. This chain links TRBV5-4 with TRBJ1-5; 9 bases are a match to TRBD1. V was pared by 2 bases and J by 7 bases, with 10 bases of the junction left unmatched. Germline V gene sequence: CDR1 SGHNT, CDR2 YYREEE (reference sequence). This CDR3 contains 16 residues.

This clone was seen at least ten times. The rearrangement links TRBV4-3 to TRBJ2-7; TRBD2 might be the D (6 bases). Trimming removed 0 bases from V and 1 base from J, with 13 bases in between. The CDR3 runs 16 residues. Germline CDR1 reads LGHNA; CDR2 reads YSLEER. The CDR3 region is CASSQDGFSGSYEQYF. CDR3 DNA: TGCGCCAGCAGCCAAGATGGATTTAGCGGTTCCTACGAGCAGTACTTC.

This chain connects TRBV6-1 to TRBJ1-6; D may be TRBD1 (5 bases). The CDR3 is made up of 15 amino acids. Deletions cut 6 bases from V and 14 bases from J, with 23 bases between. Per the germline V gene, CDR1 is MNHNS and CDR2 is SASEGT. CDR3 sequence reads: CASSTGRESPKALHF. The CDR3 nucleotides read TGTGCCAGCAGCACGGGACGGGAGAGCCCAAAGGCCCTCCACTTT.